Listed here are 27 T cell receptor beta chains from one sample, sequenced in a study of CD8+ T cells in alopecia areata. Investigators isolated RNA and reverse transcribed it into cDNA to act as the sequencing template. Some clones are missing from TCRdb's copy, which holds only in-frame ones; the method was immunoSEQ multiplex PCR. The data contain 150,000 to 200,000 clones, approximately 60% of them seen just once; the ten biggest clones take up less than 4%. Treatment in this sample: oral pan-JAK inhibitor, 5-10 mg twice daily. Sample: CD4+ T cells sorted from blood, taken at week 4, from a patient treated with tofacitinib. The source is a human donor with alopecia areata.

The J gene is TRBJ2-3, the V gene TRBV2; no clear D. V was pared by 8 bases and J by 5 bases, with 8 bases between. Germline CDR1 and CDR2: SNHLY and FYNNEI. The length of the CDR3 is 11 residues. In DNA form, the CDR3 reads TGTGCCAGCGCCGGCCGAGATACGCAGTATTTT. Translation gives CASAGRDTQYF.

In its sample, this clone was seen a few times. The chain employs TRBV6-5 and TRBJ1-4, with TRBD1 identical over 7 bases. Germline V gene data show CDR1 as MNHEY and CDR2 as SVGAGI. The CDR3 covers 16 residues. Losses at the gene ends were 4 bases for V and 4 bases for J; bases not matched to a gene: 9. Written as DNA, the CDR3 is TGTGCCAGCAGTTTCACAGGGGATGGGGTTAATGAAAAACTGTTTTTT. This sequence encodes CASSFTGDGVNEKLFF.

The chain is built from TRBV4-2 and TRBJ2-7; 8 nucleotides align to TRBD2. Unmatched junction bases numbered 4, after V lost 0 bases and J lost 3 bases. CDR1 and CDR2 (germline): LGHNA, YNFKEQ. The CDR3 runs to 15 residues. The CDR3 DNA is TGTGCCAGCAGCCAAGAGCGGGGGGCAATCTACGAGCAGTACTTC. It specifies CASSQERGAIYEQYF.

The chain joins TRBV30 to TRBJ2-1; D may be TRBD2 (5 bases). Germline V gives CDR1 GTSNPN, CDR2 SVGIG (reference sequence). Trimming removed 2 bases at V and 2 bases at J, with 13 bases between. This CDR3 has 15 amino acids. The CDR3 loop reads CAWSSRRATYNEQFF. The CDR3 bases are TGTGCCTGGAGTTCTAGGCGGGCTACCTACAATGAGCAGTTCTTC.

A remark on this clone: Other DNA sequences in the sample encode the same CDR3. The chain has TRBV29-1 and TRBJ2-6; 7 bases agree with TRBD1. Trimming cost V 4 bases and J 4 bases; bases outside gene matches: 4. The CDR3 has 14 residues. Germline CDR1 is SQVTM and CDR2 is ANQGSEA. Here the CDR3 reads CSVGQGSGANVLTF. CDR3 bases: TGCAGCGTTGGACAGGGCTCCGGGGCCAACGTCCTGACTTTC.

Only a few counts were recorded for this clone. V usage is TRBV29-1 and J usage is TRBJ1-1; TRBD1 is a possible D gene (5 bases). This CDR3 is built from 12 residues. Trimming removed 7 bases at V and 1 base at J, with 10 bases between. Germline V gene sequence: CDR1 SQVTM, CDR2 ANQGSEA. CDR3 nucleotides: TGCAGCGCGGGGGAAGGGAACACTGAAGCTTTCTTT. Translation: CSAGEGNTEAFF. The whole variable domain, filled in from reference TRBV29-1 and TRBJ1-1, reads SAVISQKPSRDICQRGTSLTIQCQVDSQVTMMFWYRQQPGQSLTLIATANQGSEATYESGFVIDKFPISRPNLTFSTLTVSNMSPEDSSIYLCSAGEGNTEAFFGQGTRLTVV.

This sequence joins TRBV2 and TRBJ1-5; 8 bases are shared with TRBD1. The junction had 11 bases not matched to a gene; V was cut back by 6 bases and J by 7 bases. Germline V gene data show CDR1 as SNHLY and CDR2 as FYNNEI. The CDR3 is made up of 15 amino acids. The CDR3 sequence is CASRPSRTGSQPQHF. The DNA of the CDR3 is TGTGCCAGCAGACCTAGCAGGACAGGGAGCCAGCCCCAGCATTTT.

With regard to this clone: This specimen includes other DNA sequences encoding the same CDR3. This sequence joins TRBV29-1 and TRBJ1-1, with D hard to call. Trimming shortened V by 5 bases and J by 0 bases, and 4 bases separated the two germline ends. The V gene's germline CDR1 is SQVTM and CDR2 ANQGSEA. The CDR3 length is 11 residues. CDR3 sequence reads: CSVRLNTEAFF. The CDR3, as DNA: TGCAGCGTTCGCCTGAACACTGAAGCTTTCTTT.

V usage is TRBV10-3 and J usage is TRBJ1-2; D is ambiguous. Germline values: CDR1 ENHRY, CDR2 SYGVKD. V lost 2 bases, J lost 6 bases, and 13 bases lay in between. This CDR3 contains 14 residues. CDR3 sequence: CAISEEGGLNGYTF. The CDR3 bases are TGTGCCATCAGTGAGGAGGGAGGGTTAAATGGCTACACCTTC.

The chain couples TRBV6-5 to TRBJ2-2, with 10 bases fitting TRBD1. In germline, CDR1 is MNHEY, CDR2 SVGAGI. CDR3 length: 15 residues. Trimming took 7 bases from V and 5 from J; bases not matched to a gene: 7. The CDR3 spells CASNSGQGSTGELFF. Here the CDR3 DNA reads TGTGCCAGCAACTCGGGACAGGGGAGTACCGGGGAGCTGTTTTTT.

The V call is TRBV29-1, the J call TRBJ1-5, with 7 nucleotides matching TRBD1. With V trimmed by 4 bases and J by 4 bases, 1 base remained unmatched. The germline V gene has CDR1 SQVTM and CDR2 ANQGSEA. The CDR3 spans 12 residues. CDR3 sequence (DNA): TGCAGCGTTGTACAGGGGAATCAGCCCCAGCATTTT. Protein: CSVVQGNQPQHF.

The chain combines TRBV4-2 with TRBJ1-5; possibly TRBD1 for D (5 bases). The CDR3 is 13 amino acids. Trimming left V 4 bases short and J 4 bases short, with 8 bases between. CDR1 is LGHNA and CDR2 is YNFKEQ in the germline V gene. CDR3 sequence (DNA): TGTGCCAGCAGCCGTCACAGGAATCAGCCCCAGCATTTT. Encoded protein: CASSRHRNQPQHF.

The chain combines TRBV7-9 with TRBJ2-4, with a tentative D call TRBD2 (6 bases). In germline, CDR1 is SEHNR, CDR2 FQNEAQ (reference sequence). CDR3 size: 16 residues. V lost 3 bases and J lost 0, with 12 bases in between. CDR3 DNA: TGTGCCAGCAGCTTGGAGGGGATGGGAGCCAAAAACATTCAGTACTTC. This codes for CASSLEGMGAKNIQYF.

The gene calls are TRBV7-2 and TRBJ2-5; 12 bases are a match to TRBD2. The CDR3 loop spans 15 amino acids. J was trimmed by 7 bases and V by 5 bases; bases with no gene match: 8. From germline, CDR1 is SGHTA and CDR2 FQGNSA. CDR3 bases: TGTGCCAGCAGCACGAGGACTAGCGGGGACGGGACCCAGTACTTC. Translation: CASSTRTSGDGTQYF.

V gene TRBV12-5 combines with J gene TRBJ2-5, with unresolved D. This CDR3 is 12 amino acids long. V lost 4 bases and J 5 bases, leaving 8 bases between the germline ends. CDR1 and CDR2 from the germline V gene are LGHNT and FRNRAP. This chain's CDR3 is CASGSGFETQYF. The CDR3, as DNA: TGTGCTAGTGGTTCCGGCTTTGAGACCCAGTACTTC.

The chain joins TRBV29-1 to TRBJ1-2; D ambiguous. V was cut by 3 bases and J by 4 bases, with 6 bases left in between. CDR1 is SQVTM and CDR2 is ANQGSEA in the germline V gene. This CDR3 comprises 11 residues. The CDR3 loop reads CSVEPGYGYTF. CDR3 DNA sequence: TGCAGCGTTGAGCCTGGCTATGGCTACACCTTC.

Concerning this clone: At the DNA level, this CDR3 is encoded by other sequences in the same sample as well. This sequence joins TRBV30 and TRBJ1-5; D possibly corresponds to TRBD1 (6 bases). Between the trimmed V and J ends, which lost 0 bases and 5 bases, there was a span of 8 bases. The CDR3 sequence is 13 residues long. Germline V lookup: CDR1 GTSNPN, CDR2 SVGIG (reference sequence). DNA of the CDR3: TGTGCCTGGAGTGTAGGGGGTTATCAGCCCCAGCATTTT. Encoded protein: CAWSVGGYQPQHF. The complete variable domain, with remaining parts taken from reference TRBV30 and TRBJ1-5, reads SQTIHQWPATLVQPVGSPLSLECTVEGTSNPNLYWYRQAAGRGLQLLFYSVGIGQISSEVPQNLSASRPQDRQFILSSKKLLLSDSGFYLCAWSVGGYQPQHFGDGTRLSIL.

The chain couples TRBV2 to TRBJ2-7, with TRBD2 matching over 7 bases. This CDR3 region has 11 residues. The germline V gene has CDR1 SNHLY and CDR2 FYNNEI. After removal of 7 bases from V and 6 bases from J, the junction contained 3 bases not matched to a gene. DNA of the CDR3: TGTGCCAGCATCTGGGGGGGCGAGCAGTACTTC. It codes for CASIWGGEQYF.

The table lists this clone with a count of one. The J gene is TRBJ2-6, the V gene TRBV15; 8 nucleotides align to TRBD1. Per germline, CDR1 LNHNV and CDR2 YYDKDF (reference sequence). Germline trimming cut 3 bases from V and 2 bases from J; bases unmatched to any gene: 6. The CDR3 has 17 residues. The CDR3 reads CATSSRTGNPGANVLTF. For the CDR3, the DNA is TGTGCCACCAGCAGCCGGACAGGGAACCCTGGGGCCAACGTCCTGACTTTC.

The chain recombines TRBV28 with TRBJ2-3; D ambiguous. Germline values: CDR1 MDHEN, CDR2 SYDVKM. Trimming took off 6 bases at V and 5 bases at J, with 6 bases between the two ends. This CDR3 region has 11 residues. The chain's CDR3 is CASSLGDTQYF. The CDR3, as DNA: TGTGCCAGCAGCCTTGGAGATACGCAGTATTTT.

The V call is TRBV27, the J call TRBJ2-7; D is unclear. V lost 2 bases, J lost 5 bases, and 7 bases lay in between. Germline V gene data show CDR1 as MNHEY and CDR2 as SMNVEV (reference sequence). CDR3 size: 12 residues. The CDR3 here is CASSLRRDEQYF. The DNA for the CDR3 is TGTGCCAGCAGTTTAAGAAGGGACGAGCAGTACTTC.

The chain employs TRBV30 and TRBJ1-4, with D unresolved. Germline V CDR1 and CDR2: GTSNPN, SVGIG (reference sequence). There are 13 residues in the CDR3. Trimming shortened V by 5 bases and J by 8 bases, and 15 bases separated the two germline ends. The chain's CDR3 is CAWGSQGREKLFF. The CDR3 DNA follows: TGTGCCTGGGGCTCTCAAGGCCGCGAAAAACTGTTTTTT. The full variable domain, with the rest looked up from reference TRBV30 and TRBJ1-4, is SQTIHQWPATLVQPVGSPLSLECTVEGTSNPNLYWYRQAAGRGLQLLFYSVGIGQISSEVPQNLSASRPQDRQFILSSKKLLLSDSGFYLCAWGSQGREKLFFGSGTQLSVL.

The V and J genes are TRBV18 and TRBJ2-7; TRBD1 matches at 9 bases. The CDR3 is 14 residues long. Germline V lookup: CDR1 KGHSH, CDR2 LQKENI. Unmatched junction bases numbered 2, after V lost 3 bases and J lost 2 bases. This CDR3 reads CASSPGTGTYEQYF. In nucleotides, the CDR3 is TGTGCCAGCTCACCCGGGACAGGGACCTACGAGCAGTACTTC.

The chain carries TRBV4-1 and TRBJ1-6; D unresolved. CDR3 size: 13 residues. CDR1 is MGHRA and CDR2 is YSYEKL in the germline V gene. V lost 0 bases to trimming and J lost 7 bases, with 4 bases between them. The DNA of the CDR3 is TGCGCCAGCAGCCAAGAAGGCAATTCACCCCTCCACTTT. It translates to CASSQEGNSPLHF.

The chain combines TRBV30 with TRBJ2-6; D is undetermined. Looked up from germline, CDR1 is GTSNPN and CDR2 is SVGIG (reference sequence). The CDR3 length is 13 residues. With 4 bases removed from V and 2 bases from J, the gap between germline ends came to 6 bases. CDR3 DNA sequence: TGTGCCTGGATAATCCCTGGGGCCAACGTCCTGACTTTC. This sequence encodes CAWIIPGANVLTF.

This chain links TRBV30 with TRBJ1-6; D possibly corresponds to TRBD1 (6 bases). This CDR3 is built from 11 residues. The V and J ends lost 4 bases and 9 bases respectively, with 7 bases between them. Germline V CDR1 and CDR2: GTSNPN, SVGIG (reference sequence). CDR3 in DNA: TGTGCCTGGACGGACAGTTCACCCCTCCACTTT. Translated, it gives CAWTDSSPLHF.

The chain joins TRBV4-2 to TRBJ2-2, with D perhaps TRBD2 (6 bases). V lost 4 bases to trimming and J lost 3 bases, with 6 bases between them. The CDR3 is 13 amino acids. CDR1 is LGHNA, CDR2 YNFKEQ, per germline. CDR3 in amino acids: CASSPGDTGELFF. In DNA, the CDR3 is TGTGCCAGCAGCCCGGGGGACACCGGGGAGCTGTTTTTT.